The 11 T cell receptor beta chains given below trace back to one sample, sequenced in a study of blood T cell repertoires in COVID-19. Using immunoSEQ multiplex PCR, the repertoire was profiled, and TCRdb retains in-frame clones only, with some absent. The data show roughly 340,000 clones, more than 80% seen once. Sequenced material: PBMCs or T cells enriched from blood (not recorded which). All receptors come from a man between 18 and 35 years old who had recovered from COVID-19.

The rearrangement uses TRBV6-5 and TRBJ2-3, with a tentative D call TRBD1 (5 bases). The CDR3 spans 12 residues. V dropped 5 bases and J dropped 6 bases, with 9 bases sitting between them. The germline CDR1 and CDR2 sequences are MNHEY and SVGAGI. CDR3 region: CASSLRGDTQYF. The CDR3 DNA sequence: TGTGCCAGCAGTCTTAGGGGCGATACGCAGTATTTT.

The CDR3 DNA reads TGTGCCAGCAGCAAAGTGGGCAAGTACTTC. Translating it yields CASSKVGKYF. V and J are TRBV21-1 and TRBJ2-5; TRBD1 is the table's D call, not checked against the DNA. TRBV21-1 is tagged as a pseudogene. This CDR3 spans 10 amino acids.

The chain has TRBV11-2 and TRBJ2-1; tentatively, D is TRBD2 (7 bases). The CDR3 length is 14 residues. Germline CDR1 reads SGHAT; CDR2 reads FQNNGV. Trimming removed 6 bases from V and 2 bases from J, with 11 bases in between. The CDR3 here is CASSIGGAYNEQFF. CDR3 DNA sequence: TGTGCCAGCAGTATAGGGGGGGCCTACAATGAGCAGTTCTTC.

The rearrangement uses TRBV9 and TRBJ2-2; D is unclear. Germline CDR1 and CDR2: SGDLS and YYNGEE. Trimming cost V 4 bases and J 4 bases, with 11 bases left between them. The CDR3 loop spans 14 amino acids. The DNA for the CDR3 is TGTGCCAGCAGCCGAACTTACCTCACCGGGGAGCTGTTTTTT. This translates into CASSRTYLTGELFF.

This chain joins TRBV3-1 (or the pseudogene TRBV3-2) and TRBJ2-3; a weak D match, TRBD2 (6 bases). CDR1 and CDR2 (germline): LGHDT, YNNKEL (reference sequence). V was clipped by 4 bases and J by 0 bases, with 14 bases between them. The CDR3 has 16 residues. The CDR3 DNA follows: TGTGCCAGCAGCCGCCAGGCTAGCGAGAGCACAGATACGCAGTATTTT. Translation gives CASSRQASESTDTQYF.

The chain recombines TRBV11-2 with TRBJ2-7; TRBD1 aligns across 7 bases. In germline, CDR1 is SGHAT, CDR2 FQNNGV. The V gene end was trimmed by 1 base and the J gene end by 7 bases; junction bases not matched to a gene: 16. This CDR3 is 17 amino acids long. The CDR3 reads CASSLVTGTVLRREQYF. In nucleotides, the CDR3 is TGTGCCAGCAGCTTAGTCACCGGGACAGTTCTGCGTCGGGAGCAGTACTTC.

CDR3 loop: CATSRASSGGDEQYF. In nucleotides, the CDR3 is TGTGCCACCAGCAGAGCGTCAAGCGGGGGGGACGAGCAGTACTTC. The chain links TRBV15 to TRBJ2-7; TRBD2 agrees at 10 bases. The germline V gene encodes CDR1 LNHNV and CDR2 YYDKDF (reference sequence). CDR3 length: 15 residues. Trimming removed 1 base from V and 5 bases from J; junction bases left unmatched: 5.

This clone was detected only once. Other DNA variants within this sample encode the same CDR3. The chain couples TRBV18 to TRBJ1-5, with D perhaps matching TRBD1 (5 bases). The V end was cut by 2 bases, the J end by 5 bases, with 7 bases between. The CDR3 length is 13 residues. Germline values: CDR1 KGHSH, CDR2 LQKENI. In nucleotides, the CDR3 is TGTGCCAGCTCACCAGGCAGGGATCAGCCCCAGCATTTT. This gives the protein CASSPGRDQPQHF.

The V gene is TRBV11-2, the J gene TRBJ1-1, with D hard to call. Trimming stripped 1 base from V and 4 bases from J, with 10 bases between. The CDR3 runs 14 residues. Germline CDR1 and CDR2: SGHAT and FQNNGV. CDR3 residues: CASSLVQRGTEAFF. CDR3 coding DNA: TGTGCCAGCAGCTTAGTCCAGCGGGGCACTGAAGCTTTCTTT.

This clone came up once. V usage is TRBV5-1 and J usage is TRBJ1-6, with 11 positions matching TRBD1. The CDR3 contains 15 residues. Germline V gene sequence: CDR1 SGHRS, CDR2 YFSETQ. J gave up 8 bases and V 3 bases, and 4 bases lay outside the gene matches. In DNA form, the CDR3 reads TGCGCCAGCAGCTCCGGACAGGGGGCTTATTCACCCCTCCACTTT. This sequence encodes CASSSGQGAYSPLHF.

V usage is TRBV3-1 (or the pseudogene TRBV3-2) and J usage is TRBJ1-6; the D is unclear. V shed 0 bases and J shed 7 bases, with 13 bases lying between them. The germline V gene has CDR1 LGHDT and CDR2 YNNKEL (reference sequence). The CDR3 is 16 residues long. The CDR3 coding sequence is TGTGCCAGCAGCCAAGATATTGGAGGGAGGAATTCACCCCTCCACTTT. Translation: CASSQDIGGRNSPLHF.